The 29 T cell receptor beta chains in this list originate from one sample, sequenced in a study of blood T cell repertoires in COVID-19. This table comes from immunoSEQ multiplex PCR, and its TCRdb copy is limited to in-frame clones, with some not included. The sample holds about 300,000 clones; 86% are singletons and the top ten take more than 9%. Specimen: PBMCs or T cells enriched from blood (not recorded which). These receptor sequences come from a woman between 18 and 29 years old who had recovered from COVID-19.

The chain joins TRBV10-1 to TRBJ2-5; a weak D match, TRBD2 (6 bases). Trimming pared 5 bases from V and 5 bases from J, leaving 12 bases between. Germline loops: CDR1 WNHNN, CDR2 SYGVQD (reference sequence). This CDR3 is 13 amino acids long. CDR3 DNA sequence: TGCGCCAGCAGTTCGTCCGGGAGTGAGACCCAGTACTTC. This codes for CASSSSGSETQYF.

The chain couples TRBV6-1 to TRBJ1-1; D is undetermined. Germline CDR1 and CDR2: MNHNS and SASEGT. Trimming stripped 2 bases from V and 1 base from J, with 8 bases between. The CDR3 totals 14 residues. CDR3 sequence: CASSEFPRNTEAFF. CDR3 DNA sequence: TGTGCCAGCAGTGAATTCCCCAGGAACACTGAAGCTTTCTTT.

This clone was observed once. V gene TRBV7-8 combines with J gene TRBJ1-2, with unresolved D. Trimming left V 5 bases short and J 0 bases short, with 10 bases between. This CDR3 region has 14 residues. Germline V lookup: CDR1 SGHVS, CDR2 FQNEAQ. The CDR3 bases are TGTGCCAGCAGCCCCTCACTAGCTAACTATGGCTACACCTTC. Protein sequence: CASSPSLANYGYTF.

The V and J genes are TRBV3-1 (or the pseudogene TRBV3-2) and TRBJ1-3, with D possibly being TRBD1 (5 bases). Germline assignment: CDR1 LGHDT and CDR2 YNNKEL (reference sequence). The length of the CDR3 is 18 residues. The V gene lost 1 base and the J gene lost 1 base, with 17 bases spanning the gap. CDR3 amino acids: CASSQGSGFRGSGNTIYF. CDR3 nucleotides: TGTGCCAGCAGCCAAGGCAGCGGGTTTCGGGGGTCTGGAAACACCATATATTTT.

The V gene is TRBV7-6, the J gene TRBJ1-1, with D unclear. The CDR3 is 15 amino acids. V lost 2 bases and J lost 6, with 16 bases in between. CDR1 SGHVS and CDR2 FNYEAQ come from the germline V gene. The CDR3 region is CASSLSQNPTAEAFF. For the CDR3, the DNA is TGTGCCAGCAGCTTAAGTCAAAATCCCACGGCTGAAGCTTTCTTT.

The rearrangement links TRBV7-9 to TRBJ1-1; 7 bases line up with TRBD1. The J segment lost 2 bases and the V segment lost 4 bases, leaving 7 bases of the junction unmatched. There are 15 residues in the CDR3. Germline V gene lookup returns CDR1 SEHNR and CDR2 FQNEAQ (reference sequence). CDR3 in amino acids: CASSYDRVPNTEAFF. The CDR3, as DNA: TGTGCCAGCAGCTACGACAGGGTCCCCAACACTGAAGCTTTCTTT.

CDR3 amino acids: CASSETGGLQPQHF. The CDR3 region has the DNA TGTGCCAGCAGCGAGACAGGGGGCCTTCAGCCCCAGCATTTT. The gene calls are TRBV9 and TRBJ1-5, with 10 bases aligning to TRBD1. The germline V gene encodes CDR1 SGDLS and CDR2 YYNGEE. The CDR3 has 14 amino acids. V lost 3 bases, J lost 6 bases, and 3 bases stayed unmatched.

The chain is built from TRBV11-2 and TRBJ2-7, with TRBD1 identical over 7 bases. Germline V lookup: CDR1 SGHAT, CDR2 FQNNGV. This CDR3 is built from 17 residues. V was clipped by 3 bases and J by 0 bases; unmatched bases: 11. In DNA form, the CDR3 reads TGTGCCAGCAGCTTGACAGGGTTCGGCTCAACCTCCTACGAGCAGTACTTC. It yields the protein CASSLTGFGSTSYEQYF.

This clone was seen a few times. The chain is built from TRBV3-1 (or the pseudogene TRBV3-2) and TRBJ2-7, with 12 bases lining up with TRBD2. This CDR3 comprises 14 residues. Losses at the gene ends were 2 bases for V and 6 bases for J; bases not matched to a gene: 2. Germline V lookup: CDR1 LGHDT, CDR2 YNNKEL (reference sequence). The CDR3 DNA follows: TGTGCCAGCAGCCAAATGACTAGCGGGGGCGAGCAGTACTTC. The encoded protein is CASSQMTSGGEQYF.

To note about this clone: At the DNA level, this CDR3 is encoded by other sequences in the same sample as well. V usage is TRBV3-1 (or the pseudogene TRBV3-2) and J usage is TRBJ1-1; D is perhaps TRBD1 (5 bases). V lost 0 bases and J lost 4, with 9 bases in between. Germline values: CDR1 LGHDT, CDR2 YNNKEL (reference sequence). The CDR3 is 14 amino acids. The CDR3 spells CASSQDWGGTEAFF. The CDR3 nucleotides are TGTGCCAGCAGCCAAGATTGGGGGGGCACTGAAGCTTTCTTT.

J is TRBJ2-7 and V is TRBV5-5, with TRBD1 identical over 7 bases. Germline lookup yields CDR1 SGHKS and CDR2 YYEKEE (reference sequence). The V gene end was trimmed by 3 bases and the J gene end by 7 bases; junction bases not matched to a gene: 4. There are 12 residues in the CDR3. Here the CDR3 reads CASSWTGREQYF. The CDR3 bases are TGTGCCAGCAGCTGGACAGGCCGGGAGCAGTACTTC.

The chain is built from TRBV30 and TRBJ1-5, with D unclear. Trimming took off 1 base at V and 4 bases at J, with 11 bases between the two ends. This CDR3 has 14 amino acids. Germline CDR1 reads GTSNPN; CDR2 reads SVGIG (reference sequence). As DNA, the CDR3 is TGTGCCTGGAGTGGGTCCAGACTGAATCAGCCCCAGCATTTT. Amino acids: CAWSGSRLNQPQHF.

The chain is built from TRBV18 and TRBJ2-7; 8 positions agree with TRBD1. The CDR3 runs to 14 residues. Germline CDR1 is KGHSH and CDR2 is LQKENI. Trimming cost V 3 bases and J 6 bases; bases outside gene matches: 7. The CDR3 region has the DNA TGTGCCAGCTCACCCGGGGACAGGCAAAGCGAGCAGTACTTC. Residues: CASSPGDRQSEQYF.

This chain joins TRBV19 and TRBJ1-5; D not resolved. Germline assignment: CDR1 LNHDA and CDR2 SQIVND (reference sequence). V lost 9 bases, J lost 0 bases, and 6 bases lay in between. The CDR3 totals 12 residues. The CDR3 reads CASGDSNQPQHF. CDR3 in DNA: TGTGCCAGCGGAGATAGCAATCAGCCCCAGCATTTT.

The chain links TRBV5-1 to TRBJ1-4; 8 positions match TRBD1. Germline V gene sequence: CDR1 SGHRS, CDR2 YFSETQ. Losses at the gene ends were 2 bases for V and 0 bases for J; bases not matched to a gene: 9. The CDR3 totals 18 residues. The CDR3 is CASSLGTGALATNEKLFF. CDR3 bases: TGCGCCAGCAGCTTAGGGACAGGAGCCCTTGCAACTAATGAAAAACTGTTTTTT. Full variable domain (rest looked up from reference TRBV5-1 and TRBJ1-4): KAGVTQTPRYLIKTRGQQVTLSCSPISGHRSVSWYQQTPGQGLQFLFEYFSETQRNKGNFPGRFSGRQFSNSRSEMNVSTLELGDSALYLCASSLGTGALATNEKLFFGSGTQLSVL.

V usage is TRBV7-3 and J usage is TRBJ2-3; 7 bases agree with TRBD1. CDR3 length equals 18 residues. Trimming removed 5 bases from V and 0 bases from J; junction bases left unmatched: 14. Germline V gives CDR1 SGHTA, CDR2 FQGTGA. CDR3 protein: CASSPDRWGPRSTDTQYF. DNA of the CDR3: TGTGCCAGCAGCCCGGACAGGTGGGGACCACGGAGCACAGATACGCAGTATTTT.

This chain links TRBV6-5 with TRBJ1-2, with 9 bases fitting TRBD1. The ends lost 4 bases at V and 7 bases at J; junction bases unmatched: 10. This CDR3 is built from 15 residues. Per the germline V gene, CDR1 is MNHEY and CDR2 is SVGAGI. The CDR3 DNA reads as TGTGCCAGCAGTTGGGAAGACAGGGGGTTTCGTGGCTACACCTTC. It yields the protein CASSWEDRGFRGYTF.

The genes are TRBV28 and TRBJ1-2; D might be TRBD1 (6 bases). This CDR3 region has 13 residues. V was trimmed by 3 bases and J by 4 bases, leaving 9 bases between them. Germline CDR1 and CDR2: MDHEN and SYDVKM. Here the CDR3 reads CASSLPQGYGYTF. CDR3 DNA sequence: TGTGCCAGCAGTTTGCCACAGGGCTATGGCTACACCTTC.

This clone was picked up one time. This specimen includes other DNA sequences encoding the same CDR3. The genes are TRBV7-9 and TRBJ1-1; D is unclear. CDR1 and CDR2 from the germline V gene are SEHNR and FQNEAQ (reference sequence). The CDR3 extends over 13 amino acids. The V end lost 0 bases, the J end lost 4 bases, and 6 bases lay between the germline ends. The CDR3 nucleotides read TGTGCCAGCAGCTTAGCGGAGGGCACTGAAGCTTTCTTT. This translates into CASSLAEGTEAFF.

This rearrangement joins TRBV28 to TRBJ1-6; 7 positions match TRBD1. Germline V gene data show CDR1 as MDHEN and CDR2 as SYDVKM. The length of the CDR3 is 15 residues. The V segment lost 5 bases and the J segment 7 bases; nucleotides outside the gene matches: 8. CDR3 protein: CASSPRQGRNSPLHF. CDR3 DNA sequence: TGTGCCAGCAGTCCAAGACAGGGCCGGAATTCACCCCTCCACTTT.

The rearrangement links TRBV27 to TRBJ2-3; D might be TRBD2 (6 bases). Trimming removed 5 bases at V and 2 bases at J, with 14 bases between. The CDR3 consists of 15 residues. Germline V CDR1 and CDR2: MNHEY, SMNVEV (reference sequence). The CDR3 loop is CASSTVADLTDTQYF. The CDR3 DNA reads TGTGCCAGCAGTACCGTAGCGGACCTCACAGATACGCAGTATTTT.

The genes are TRBV3-1 (or the pseudogene TRBV3-2) and TRBJ2-7; 12 nucleotides line up with TRBD2. This CDR3 has 15 amino acids. The V segment lost 5 bases and the J segment 0 bases; nucleotides outside the gene matches: 2. Per germline, CDR1 LGHDT and CDR2 YNNKEL (reference sequence). CDR3 DNA sequence: TGTGCCAGCAGCACGACTAGCGGGAGCTCCTACGAGCAGTACTTC. Residues: CASSTTSGSSYEQYF.

V gene TRBV7-9 combines with J gene TRBJ1-1, with 7 bases identical to TRBD1. Germline values: CDR1 SEHNR, CDR2 FQNEAQ (reference sequence). Losses at the gene ends were 6 bases for V and 7 bases for J; bases not matched to a gene: 2. The CDR3 is made up of 11 amino acids. This CDR3 reads CASRRTGEAFF. The CDR3, as DNA: TGTGCCAGCAGACGGACAGGTGAAGCTTTCTTT.

This chain links TRBV5-1 with TRBJ2-1; TRBD2 agrees at 8 bases. The V segment lost 4 bases and the J segment 5 bases; nucleotides outside the gene matches: 14. Germline V gene sequence: CDR1 SGHRS, CDR2 YFSETQ. The CDR3 loop spans 17 amino acids. The CDR3 region has the DNA TGCGCCAGCAGCCCCTATCCGGGAGGGAAAATCCACAATGAGCAGTTCTTC. Protein sequence: CASSPYPGGKIHNEQFF.

A word on this clone: At the DNA level, this CDR3 is encoded by other sequences in the same sample as well. The chain is built from TRBV3-1 (or the pseudogene TRBV3-2) and TRBJ1-2; no clear D. Germline assignment: CDR1 LGHDT and CDR2 YNNKEL (reference sequence). V shed 0 bases and J shed 4 bases, with 6 bases lying between them. The CDR3 is 13 amino acids. The CDR3 sequence: CASSQDSVYGYTF. The CDR3 DNA follows: TGTGCCAGCAGCCAAGATTCCGTCTATGGCTACACCTTC.

CDR3 loop: CTSSQDLTDSINEKLFF. The CDR3 coding sequence is TGCACCAGCAGCCAAGATTTGACGGACAGCATTAATGAAAAACTGTTTTTT. The V and J genes are TRBV1 and TRBJ1-4; no check of the table's D call, TRBD1, against the DNA was made. TRBV1 is a listed pseudogene. The CDR3 contains 17 residues.

The gene calls are TRBV10-3 and TRBJ2-3; 8 positions match TRBD1. Germline lookup yields CDR1 ENHRY and CDR2 SYGVKD. CDR3 length: 16 residues. Unmatched junction bases numbered 6, after V lost 2 bases and J lost 2 bases. The CDR3 loop is CAISEQGTGNTDTQYF. CDR3 nucleotides: TGTGCCATCAGTGAGCAGGGGACAGGAAACACAGATACGCAGTATTTT.

V is TRBV10-1 and J is TRBJ1-1; maybe TRBD1 (6 bases). CDR1 is WNHNN and CDR2 is SYGVQD in the germline V gene (reference sequence). V lost 6 bases, J lost 4 bases, and 12 bases lay in between. The CDR3 covers 13 residues. Written as DNA, the CDR3 is TGCGCCAGCAGCATGACAGGAATCACTGAAGCTTTCTTT. This codes for CASSMTGITEAFF.

This chain links TRBV7-9 with TRBJ1-3; 7 bases map to TRBD1. Per germline, CDR1 SEHNR and CDR2 FQNEAQ (reference sequence). The J segment lost 6 bases and the V segment lost 7 bases, leaving 3 bases of the junction unmatched. CDR3 length: 12 amino acids. The DNA for the CDR3 is TGTGCCAGCACCGACAGGGAAAACACCATATATTTT. Protein product: CASTDRENTIYF.